Reported below is one TCR beta chain. Its antigen is not known. The data stem from a study of T cell responses to AZD1222 COVID-19 vaccine. Study findings and constraints: Researchers took repertoire samples only after the peak T cell response had come. Recipients of AZD1222 seropositive at baseline numbered only 6 or 7. The sample set comprised mostly white British donors with more females, and clonal diversity was possibly underestimated.

Here immunoSEQ multiplex PCR was the method, and the copy in TCRdb shows in-frame clones only, minus some. The sample consists of approximately 180,000 clones, 88% of them appearing once. V was cut by 4 bases and J by 8 bases, with 12 bases left in between. Germline assignment: CDR1 LGHDT and CDR2 YNNKEL (reference sequence). The CDR3 has 13 amino acids. The sequence was obtained from an adult in good health. Sequenced here: peripheral blood, sampled on day 0 of AZD1222 vaccination. This chain joins TRBV3-1 (or the pseudogene TRBV3-2) and TRBJ2-1; D call uncertain. Here the CDR3 reads CASSRDLVDEQFF. The CDR3 DNA follows: TGTGCCAGCAGCCGAGACTTGGTTGATGAGCAGTTCTTC.